This T cell receptor (beta chain) was profiled in a study of PD-L1 blockade in urothelial cancer. Study at large: In the patient group, about 85% of the roughly 29 were males with bladder-origin urothelial cancer. Analysis of the blood was performed 3 weeks (second dose) and 6 weeks after treatment start. The study recovered a median of roughly 140,000 T cells per blood sample.

This clone was detected once. The CDR3 extends over 16 amino acids. CDR1 is SEHNR and CDR2 is FQNEAQ in the germline V gene (reference sequence). Trimming removed 5 bases from V and 1 base from J; junction bases left unmatched: 7. Generated by immunoSEQ multiplex PCR, the TCRdb table keeps only in-frame clones and is missing some. The table has tens of thousands of clones, about 90% seen once. Documented time point: pretreatment peripheral blood. Patients' urothelial carcinoma was locally advanced or metastatic. The specimen comprised PBMCs, sampled around atezolizumab (anti-PD-L1) treatment. The chain uses TRBV7-9 and TRBJ1-1; 10 nucleotides agree with TRBD1. The receptor was isolated from a man in his 60s with urothelial cancer. Written as DNA, the CDR3 is TGTGCCAGCAGCCACCGGGACAGGGGAGCGAACACTGAAGCTTTCTTT. As protein: CASSHRDRGANTEAFF.